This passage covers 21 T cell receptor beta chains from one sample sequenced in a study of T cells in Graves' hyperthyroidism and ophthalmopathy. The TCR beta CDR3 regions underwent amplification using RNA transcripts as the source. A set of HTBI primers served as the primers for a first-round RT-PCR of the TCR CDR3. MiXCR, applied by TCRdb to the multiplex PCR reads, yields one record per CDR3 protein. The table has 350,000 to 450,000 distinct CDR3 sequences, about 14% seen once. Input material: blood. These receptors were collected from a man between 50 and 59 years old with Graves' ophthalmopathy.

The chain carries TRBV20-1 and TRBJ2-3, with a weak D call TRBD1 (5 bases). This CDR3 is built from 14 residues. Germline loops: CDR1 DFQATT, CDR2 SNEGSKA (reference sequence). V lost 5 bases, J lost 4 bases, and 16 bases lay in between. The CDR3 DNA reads TGCAGTGCTGCTCAAGGGGCAGGGTCAGATACGCAGTATTTT. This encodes CSAAQGAGSDTQYF.

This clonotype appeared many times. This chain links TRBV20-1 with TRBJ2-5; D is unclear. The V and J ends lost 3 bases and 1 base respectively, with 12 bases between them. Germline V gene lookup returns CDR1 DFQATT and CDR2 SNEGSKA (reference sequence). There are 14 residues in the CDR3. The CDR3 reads CSASPGLSQETQYF. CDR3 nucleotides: TGCAGTGCTAGCCCCGGTCTGAGCCAAGAGACCCAGTACTTC.

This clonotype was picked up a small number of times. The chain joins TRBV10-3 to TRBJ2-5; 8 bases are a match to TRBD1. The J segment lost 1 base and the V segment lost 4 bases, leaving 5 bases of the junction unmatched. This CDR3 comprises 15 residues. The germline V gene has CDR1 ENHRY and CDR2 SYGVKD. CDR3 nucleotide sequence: TGTGCCATCAGTGCTTCCGGGACAGGCCAAGAGACCCAGTACTTC. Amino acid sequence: CAISASGTGQETQYF.

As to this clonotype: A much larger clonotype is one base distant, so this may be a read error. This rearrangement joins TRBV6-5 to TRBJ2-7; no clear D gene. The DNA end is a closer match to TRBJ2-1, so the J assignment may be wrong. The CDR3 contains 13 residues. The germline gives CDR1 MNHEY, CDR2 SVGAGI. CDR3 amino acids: CASSYSKGYEQFF. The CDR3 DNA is TGTGCCAGCAGTTACTCGAAAGGTTACGAGCAGTTCTTC.

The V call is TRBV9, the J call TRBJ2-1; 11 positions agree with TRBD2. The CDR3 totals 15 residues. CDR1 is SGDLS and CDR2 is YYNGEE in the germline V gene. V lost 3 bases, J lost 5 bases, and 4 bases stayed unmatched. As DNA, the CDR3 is TGTGCCAGCAGCGAGGGACTAGCGGCCAACAATGAGCAGTTCTTC. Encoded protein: CASSEGLAANNEQFF.

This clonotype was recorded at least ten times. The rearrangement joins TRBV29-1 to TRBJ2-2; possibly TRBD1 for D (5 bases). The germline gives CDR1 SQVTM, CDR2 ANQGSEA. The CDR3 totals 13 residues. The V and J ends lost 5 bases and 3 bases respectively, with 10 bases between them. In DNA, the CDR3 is TGCAGCGTTATCCAGGGTGACACCGGGGAGCTGTTTTTT. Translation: CSVIQGDTGELFF.

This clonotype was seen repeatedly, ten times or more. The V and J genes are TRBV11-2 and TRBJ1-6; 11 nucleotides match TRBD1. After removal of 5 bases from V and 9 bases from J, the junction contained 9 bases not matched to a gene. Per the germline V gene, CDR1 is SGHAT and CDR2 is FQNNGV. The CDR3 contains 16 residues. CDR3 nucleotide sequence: TGTGCCAGCAGCACCACGGACAGGGGGCTATCTTCACCCCTCCACTTT. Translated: CASSTTDRGLSSPLHF.

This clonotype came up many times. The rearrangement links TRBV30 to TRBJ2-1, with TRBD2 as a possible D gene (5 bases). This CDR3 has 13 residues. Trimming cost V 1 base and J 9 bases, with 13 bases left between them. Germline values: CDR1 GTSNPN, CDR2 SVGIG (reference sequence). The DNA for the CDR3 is TGTGCCTGGAGTGGTCTAGTGAGGGCTGAGCAGTTCTTC. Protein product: CAWSGLVRAEQFF. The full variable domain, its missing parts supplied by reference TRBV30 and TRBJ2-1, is SQTIHQWPATLVQPVGSPLSLECTVEGTSNPNLYWYRQAAGRGLQLLFYSVGIGQISSEVPQNLSASRPQDRQFILSSKKLLLSDSGFYLCAWSGLVRAEQFFGPGTRLTVL.

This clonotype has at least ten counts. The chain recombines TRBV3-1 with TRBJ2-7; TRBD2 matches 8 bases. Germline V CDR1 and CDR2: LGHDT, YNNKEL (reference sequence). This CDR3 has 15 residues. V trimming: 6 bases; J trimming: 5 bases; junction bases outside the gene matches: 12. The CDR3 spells CASSKQAGALHEQYF. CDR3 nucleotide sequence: TGTGCCAGCAGTAAGCAAGCGGGAGCCCTACACGAGCAGTACTTC.

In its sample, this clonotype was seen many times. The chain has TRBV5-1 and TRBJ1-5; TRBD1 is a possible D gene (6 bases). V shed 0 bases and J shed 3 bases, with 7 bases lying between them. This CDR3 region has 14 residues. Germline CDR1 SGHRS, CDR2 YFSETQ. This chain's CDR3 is CASSLAGANQPQHF. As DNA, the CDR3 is TGCGCCAGCAGCTTGGCAGGGGCCAATCAGCCCCAGCATTTT.

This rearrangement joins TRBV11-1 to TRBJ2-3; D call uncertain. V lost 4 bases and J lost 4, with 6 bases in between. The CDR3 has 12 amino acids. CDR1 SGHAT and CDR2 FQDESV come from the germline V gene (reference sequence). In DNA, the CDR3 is TGTGCCAGCAGCTCCTGGGCAGATACGCAGTATTTT. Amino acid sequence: CASSSWADTQYF.

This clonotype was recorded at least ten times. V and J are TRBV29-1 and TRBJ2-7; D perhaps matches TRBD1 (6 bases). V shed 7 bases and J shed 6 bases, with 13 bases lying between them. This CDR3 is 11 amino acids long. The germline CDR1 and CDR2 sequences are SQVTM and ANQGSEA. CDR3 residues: CSGKTGPEQYF. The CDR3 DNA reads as TGCAGCGGCAAGACAGGACCCGAGCAGTACTTC.

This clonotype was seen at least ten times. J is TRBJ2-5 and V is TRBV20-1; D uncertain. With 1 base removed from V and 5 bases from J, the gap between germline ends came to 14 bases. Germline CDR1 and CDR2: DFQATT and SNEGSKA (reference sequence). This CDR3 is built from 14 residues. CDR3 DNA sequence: TGCAGTGCTAGAGCGGGCGACGGTTGGGAGACCCAGTACTTC. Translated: CSARAGDGWETQYF.

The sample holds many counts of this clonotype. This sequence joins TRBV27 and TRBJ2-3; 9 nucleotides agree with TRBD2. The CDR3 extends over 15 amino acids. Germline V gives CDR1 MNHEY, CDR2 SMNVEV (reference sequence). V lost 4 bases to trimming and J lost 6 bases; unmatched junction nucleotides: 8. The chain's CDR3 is CASSSSGIFVDTQYF. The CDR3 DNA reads TGTGCCAGCAGTTCTAGCGGGATATTCGTGGATACGCAGTATTTT.

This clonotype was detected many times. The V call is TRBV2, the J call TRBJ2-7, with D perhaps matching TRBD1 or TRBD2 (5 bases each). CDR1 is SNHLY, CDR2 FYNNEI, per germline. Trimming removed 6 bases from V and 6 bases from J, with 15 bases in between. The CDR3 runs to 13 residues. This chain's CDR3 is CASSEKRGGEQYF. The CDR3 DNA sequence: TGTGCCAGCAGCGAGAAGAGGGGTGGCGAGCAGTACTTC.

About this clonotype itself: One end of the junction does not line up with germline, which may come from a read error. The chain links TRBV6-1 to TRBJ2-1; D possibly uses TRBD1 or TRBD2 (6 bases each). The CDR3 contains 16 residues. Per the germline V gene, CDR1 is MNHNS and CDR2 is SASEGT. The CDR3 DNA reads TGTGCCAGCGGTGAAGAGGGGGGCGTCATCTACAATGAGCAGTTCTTC. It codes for CASGEEGGVIYNEQFF.

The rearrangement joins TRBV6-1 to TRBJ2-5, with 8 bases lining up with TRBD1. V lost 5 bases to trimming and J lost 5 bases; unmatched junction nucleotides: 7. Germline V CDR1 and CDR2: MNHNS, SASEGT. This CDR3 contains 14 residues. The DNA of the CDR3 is TGTGCCAGCAGTATCAGGGGGCGGTATGAGACCCAGTACTTC. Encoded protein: CASSIRGRYETQYF.

CDR3 nucleotides: TGCAGTGCTGAGGGGAGTTTGCGGCCAGCCAAAAACATTCAGTACTTC. This translates into CSAEGSLRPAKNIQYF. The chain joins TRBV20-1 to TRBJ2-4, with D perhaps given as TRBD1 or TRBD2 (5 bases each). The CDR3 contains 16 residues. With 5 bases removed from V and 0 bases from J, the gap between germline ends came to 17 bases. The germline CDR1 and CDR2 sequences are DFQATT and SNEGSKA (reference sequence).

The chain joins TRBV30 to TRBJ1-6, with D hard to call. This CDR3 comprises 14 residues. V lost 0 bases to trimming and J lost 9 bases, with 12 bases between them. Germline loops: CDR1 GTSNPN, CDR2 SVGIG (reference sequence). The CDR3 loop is CAWSVLTLGSPLHF. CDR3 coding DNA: TGTGCCTGGAGTGTGCTGACCTTGGGTTCACCCCTCCACTTT.

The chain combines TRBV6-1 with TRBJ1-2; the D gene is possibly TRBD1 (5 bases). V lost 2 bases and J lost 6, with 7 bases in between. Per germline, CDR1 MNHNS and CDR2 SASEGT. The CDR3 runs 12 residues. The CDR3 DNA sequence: TGTGCCAGCAGTGAAAGACAGCATGGCTACACCTTC. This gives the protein CASSERQHGYTF.

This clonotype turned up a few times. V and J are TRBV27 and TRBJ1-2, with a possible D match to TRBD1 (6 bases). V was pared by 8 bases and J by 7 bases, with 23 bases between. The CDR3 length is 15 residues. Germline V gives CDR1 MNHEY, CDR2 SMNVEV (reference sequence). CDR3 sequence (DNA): TGTGCCAGCTCATCCCAAGGGCGGGGGGCTCTTGGCTACACCTTC. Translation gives CASSSQGRGALGYTF.